This TCR beta chain was observed in a study of control samples from healthy donors and cancer patients. Using immunoSEQ multiplex PCR, the repertoire was profiled, and TCRdb retains in-frame clones only, with some absent. The table shows tens of thousands of clones, with around 87% occurring only once. The sample comprised blood. The source of this sequence is a woman aged 50 to 65 in good health.

The CDR3, as DNA: TGTGCCAGCAGTTTGACCCCCGAGGACACCATATATTTT. It codes for CASSLTPEDTIYF. The V and J genes are TRBV27 and TRBJ1-3; D gene uncertain. The germline V gene encodes CDR1 MNHEY and CDR2 SMNVEV (reference sequence). The CDR3 consists of 13 residues. V was shortened by 3 bases and J by 8 bases, with 11 bases between the two germline ends.